Each of the 28 T cell receptor beta chains below was sequenced from the same sample in a study of CD8 T cells in ankylosing spondylitis. Each CDR3 protein is one row after TCRdb ran MiXCR on the 5' RACE reads. This sample yields about 210,000 distinct CDR3 sequences, of which less than 9.5% are seen a single time; approximately 5% belongs to the top ten. The sequencing sample was made of blood, either unsorted or a sorted T cell fraction (not recorded which). Source of these receptors: a female donor with ankylosing spondylitis or in good health (not recorded which).

This clonotype occurred many times. The genes are TRBV5-6 and TRBJ1-1; D unclear. Germline lookup yields CDR1 SGHDT and CDR2 YYEEEE. Trimming shortened V by 2 bases and J by 1 base, and 9 bases separated the two germline ends. The CDR3 is made up of 14 amino acids. The CDR3, as DNA: TGTGCCAGCAGCTTTTTTCCGGGGAACACTGAAGCTTTCTTT. The encoded protein is CASSFFPGNTEAFF. The complete variable domain, with remaining parts taken from reference TRBV5-6 and TRBJ1-1, reads DAGVTQSPTHLIKTRGQQVTLRCSPKSGHDTVSWYQQALGQGPQFIFQYYEEEERQRGNFPDRFSGHQFPNYSSELNVNALLLGDSALYLCASSFFPGNTEAFFGQGTRLTVV.

The chain employs TRBV2 and TRBJ1-5; D not resolved. The CDR3 has 13 amino acids. Germline V gene sequence: CDR1 SNHLY, CDR2 FYNNEI. V lost 6 bases and J lost 7, with 13 bases in between. CDR3 in DNA: TGTGCCAGCAGCTCAAGCATACACCAGCCCCAGCATTTT. It codes for CASSSSIHQPQHF.

This clonotype occurred once. A much larger clone lies one base from this, so it may be a read error. The V gene is TRBV6-1, the J gene TRBJ1-2; D is unclear. The germline CDR1 and CDR2 sequences are MNHNS and SASEGT. The CDR3 contains 13 residues. CDR3 bases: TGTACCAGCAGCCCAGACCGGCCCTATGGCTACACCTTC. Encoded protein: CTSSPDRPYGYTF.

About this clonotype: Since a much larger clone is just one base distant, this may be a read error. Because it lacks the conserved phenylalanine or tryptophan at the end, this CDR3 is likely a read error. The DNA is left out, because the CDR3 cannot be placed on it with certainty; the CDR3 is given as TCRdb lists it. The genes are TRBV27 and TRBJ2-7; the D call in the table, TRBD1, was not verified against the DNA. Per the germline V gene, CDR1 is MNHEY and CDR2 is SMNVEV (reference sequence). Including both end residues, the CDR3 is 9 amino acids long. The CDR3: CASSFHVTG.

This clonotype was detected ten times or more. The genes are TRBV9 and TRBJ1-2, with D possibly TRBD1 on 6 matching bases. The CDR3 extends over 14 amino acids. Per the germline V gene, CDR1 is SGDLS and CDR2 is YYNGEE. V was clipped by 0 bases and J by 5 bases, with 11 bases between them. The CDR3 loop reads CASSVEARGYGYTF. The CDR3 DNA follows: TGTGCCAGCAGCGTAGAGGCCAGGGGTTATGGCTACACCTTC.

The gene calls are TRBV5-4 and TRBJ1-1, with a tentative D call TRBD1 (6 bases). V was shortened by 4 bases and J by 4 bases, with 17 bases between the two germline ends. The CDR3 consists of 15 residues. The germline CDR1 and CDR2 sequences are SGHNT and YYREEE (reference sequence). CDR3 sequence (DNA): TGTGCCAGCAGCGGACCGGGGGCGATGGGCACTGAAGCTTTCTTT. Translated, it gives CASSGPGAMGTEAFF.

This clonotype was seen a handful of times. The chain is built from TRBV12-3 or TRBV12-4 and TRBJ2-7; D may be TRBD2 (7 bases). V was cut by 6 bases and J by 5 bases, with 17 bases left in between. The CDR3 covers 14 residues. The CDR3 loop reads CASRPGAGRDEQYF. CDR3 nucleotides: TGTGCCAGCAGACCAGGGGCTGGGAGGGACGAGCAGTACTTC.

This clonotype was seen many times. The chain has TRBV20-1 and TRBJ2-7; 7 bases fit TRBD1. V shed 1 base, J shed 3 bases, and the junction held 3 bases outside the gene matches. Per germline, CDR1 DFQATT and CDR2 SNEGSKA (reference sequence). This CDR3 is 13 amino acids long. CDR3 amino acids: CSARGQGYYEQYF. CDR3 nucleotides: TGCAGTGCTAGAGGACAGGGCTACTACGAGCAGTACTTC.

Ten or more counts support this clonotype. This CDR3 is CAIIQGAYEQYF. In DNA, the CDR3 is TGTGCCATTATACAGGGGGCTTACGAGCAGTACTTC. V usage is TRBV6-1 and J usage is TRBJ2-7; 9 bases are shared with TRBD1. Germline V CDR1 and CDR2: MNHNS, SASEGT. V lost 10 bases to trimming and J lost 4 bases; unmatched junction nucleotides: 5. This CDR3 contains 12 residues.

This clonotype was picked up many times. The chain carries TRBV20-1 and TRBJ1-5; D is ambiguous. V dropped 8 bases and J dropped 2 bases, with 13 bases sitting between them. CDR3 length equals 13 residues. The germline V gene has CDR1 DFQATT and CDR2 SNEGSKA (reference sequence). CDR3 sequence reads: CSSNRRGNQPQHF. In nucleotides, the CDR3 is TGCAGTAGTAACAGAAGGGGCAATCAGCCCCAGCATTTT.

The gene calls are TRBV6-5 and TRBJ1-5; TRBD1 is a possible D gene (5 bases). The CDR3 runs 12 residues. The germline V gene has CDR1 MNHEY and CDR2 SVGAGI. Between the trimmed V and J ends, which lost 5 bases and 9 bases, there was a span of 11 bases. The CDR3 reads CASSARGGPQHF. CDR3 sequence (DNA): TGTGCCAGCAGTGCTCGGGGGGGGCCCCAGCATTTT.

This clonotype was counted many times. The rearrangement links TRBV20-1 to TRBJ2-7; a possible D gene is TRBD2 (5 bases). The CDR3 has 12 residues. The ends were cut back, 6 bases at V and 7 bases at J, with 16 bases in the middle. Per germline, CDR1 DFQATT and CDR2 SNEGSKA (reference sequence). The CDR3 nucleotides read TGCAGTGCCGACCGGGCCCCGGGAGAGCAGTACTTC. Translating it yields CSADRAPGEQYF.

The chain has TRBV6-2 or TRBV6-3 and TRBJ1-1; no clear D gene. Germline lookup yields CDR1 MNHEY and CDR2 SVGEGT. This CDR3 has 12 amino acids. V dropped 5 bases and J dropped 0 bases, with 4 bases sitting between them. CDR3 in amino acids: CASSDMNTEAFF. The DNA of the CDR3 is TGTGCCAGCAGTGACATGAACACTGAAGCTTTCTTT.

In this sample, this clonotype turned up many times. The CDR3: CASTRSGTSSSLLYEQYF. CDR3 in DNA: TGTGCCAGCACCCGAAGCGGGACTAGCAGCTCTCTTCTTTACGAGCAGTACTTC. The chain joins TRBV2 to TRBJ2-7; 9 bases line up with TRBD2. V shed 7 bases, J shed 4 bases, and the junction held 20 bases outside the gene matches. Germline loops: CDR1 SNHLY, CDR2 FYNNEI. This CDR3 comprises 18 residues.

This clonotype has at least ten counts. The chain recombines TRBV3-1 with TRBJ2-3; 7 nucleotides align to TRBD1. CDR3 length: 13 amino acids. V was pared by 8 bases and J by 2 bases, with 4 bases of the junction left unmatched. The germline V gene encodes CDR1 LGHDT and CDR2 YNNKEL (reference sequence). CDR3 nucleotide sequence: TGTGCCAGCCGGGACAGAGTCACAGATACGCAGTATTTT. Translating it yields CASRDRVTDTQYF.

This clonotype was observed at least ten times. The chain couples TRBV29-1 to TRBJ2-1, with 9 positions matching TRBD2. With 0 bases clipped from V and 8 bases from J, the junction kept 8 bases outside the gene matches. Germline loops: CDR1 SQVTM, CDR2 ANQGSEA. This CDR3 is built from 15 residues. This CDR3 is CSVEDPSGIEYEQFF. As DNA, the CDR3 is TGCAGCGTTGAAGATCCTAGCGGGATAGAATATGAGCAGTTCTTC.

This clonotype was seen ten or more times. This rearrangement joins TRBV7-9 to TRBJ2-7, with 9 bases identical to TRBD2. V trimming: 5 bases; J trimming: 1 base; junction bases outside the gene matches: 9. Germline assignment: CDR1 SEHNR and CDR2 FQNEAQ (reference sequence). This CDR3 comprises 16 residues. In DNA, the CDR3 is TGTGCCAGCAGCCCGCGGGGCAGCGGGGGGTCCTACGAGCAGTACTTC. Amino acid sequence: CASSPRGSGGSYEQYF.

This clonotype was observed many times. The chain recombines TRBV6-1 with TRBJ1-2; 11 nucleotides align to TRBD1. V gave up 5 bases and J gave up 4 bases; unmatched junction bases: 6. This CDR3 has 15 amino acids. Germline V CDR1 and CDR2: MNHNS, SASEGT. This CDR3 is CASSRGTGGPYGYTF. In DNA, the CDR3 is TGTGCCAGCAGTCGCGGGACAGGGGGGCCCTATGGCTACACCTTC.

This clonotype was counted ten times or more. The chain is built from TRBV10-1 and TRBJ2-1, with 9 bases aligning to TRBD1. Germline assignment: CDR1 WNHNN and CDR2 SYGVQD (reference sequence). CDR3 length: 11 amino acids. With 6 bases clipped from V and 16 bases from J, the junction kept 7 bases outside the gene matches. The CDR3 loop reads CASSPGTGFFF. In DNA form, the CDR3 reads TGCGCCAGCAGCCCGGGGACAGGGTTTTTCTTC.

There are many counts of this clonotype. The CDR3 DNA is TGCGCCAGCAGCTGGGGACGGATGAACACTGAAGCTTTCTTT. Encoded protein: CASSWGRMNTEAFF. V and J are TRBV5-1 and TRBJ1-1, with TRBD1 as a possible D gene (5 bases). CDR3 length: 14 amino acids. Germline CDR1 and CDR2: SGHRS and YFSETQ. The V gene lost 3 bases and the J gene lost 0 bases, with 9 bases spanning the gap.

Ten or more counts support this clonotype. This chain uses TRBV6-5 with TRBJ2-1, with a possible D match to TRBD2 (5 bases). From germline, CDR1 is MNHEY and CDR2 SVGAGI. The germline V and J ends were trimmed by 4 bases and 7 bases, with 23 bases remaining between them. This CDR3 is built from 17 residues. This CDR3 reads CASSFHGRGSSVNEQFF. CDR3 sequence (DNA): TGTGCCAGCAGTTTCCACGGTCGGGGATCCTCAGTAAATGAGCAGTTCTTC.

This clonotype showed up just a few times. In DNA form, the CDR3 reads TGTGCCAGCAGCAGGGACAGCGGAACTTACAATGAGCAGTTCTTC. As protein: CASSRDSGTYNEQFF. This chain joins TRBV6-1 and TRBJ2-1, with 7 bases lining up with TRBD1. V was pared by 6 bases and J by 4 bases, with 9 bases of the junction left unmatched. The CDR3 runs to 15 residues. CDR1 MNHNS and CDR2 SASEGT come from the germline V gene.

At least ten counts were recorded for this clonotype. The rearrangement uses TRBV10-1 and TRBJ2-5; 7 nucleotides align to TRBD2. Germline CDR1 and CDR2: WNHNN and SYGVQD (reference sequence). This CDR3 region has 13 residues. V lost 8 bases to trimming and J lost 9 bases; unmatched junction nucleotides: 12. The CDR3 nucleotides are TGCGCCAGCGCGGACTCGGGGAGGGCGGCCCAGTACTTC. Protein product: CASADSGRAAQYF.

This clonotype was detected a few times. The V gene is TRBV7-9, the J gene TRBJ1-5; weak D call: TRBD1 (6 bases). V was clipped by 5 bases and J by 0 bases, with 14 bases between them. The CDR3 spans 16 residues. Germline assignment: CDR1 SEHNR and CDR2 FQNEAQ (reference sequence). CDR3 in DNA: TGTGCCAGCAGCCCATCCGGGACATTTAGCAATCAGCCCCAGCATTTT. It specifies CASSPSGTFSNQPQHF.

This clonotype was observed many times. The chain has TRBV6-2 or TRBV6-3 and TRBJ2-3, with D unclear. The length of the CDR3 is 16 residues. Germline CDR1 MNHEY, CDR2 SVGEGT. The V end lost 5 bases, the J end lost 0 bases, and 15 bases lay between the germline ends. The CDR3 loop reads CASSRRADFSTDTQYF. The DNA of the CDR3 is TGTGCCAGCAGTCGCCGAGCCGACTTTAGCACAGATACGCAGTATTTT.

This rearrangement joins TRBV28 to TRBJ2-7; 10 bases match TRBD2. CDR1 is MDHEN and CDR2 is SYDVKM in the germline V gene. The CDR3 loop spans 13 amino acids. The V and J ends lost 9 bases and 2 bases, in that order; junction bases with no gene match: 4. CDR3 amino acids: CASRTSGPYEQYF. The CDR3 DNA reads TGTGCCAGTAGGACTAGCGGACCCTACGAGCAGTACTTC.

At least ten counts were recorded for this clonotype. The chain employs TRBV5-1 and TRBJ2-2; 8 positions agree with TRBD2. The CDR3 consists of 15 residues. Trimming at V came to 3 bases and at J to 6 bases, leaving 7 bases not matched to a gene. Germline V gene data show CDR1 as SGHRS and CDR2 as YFSETQ. CDR3 sequence reads: CASSSSYSGAGELFF. The CDR3 nucleotides are TGCGCCAGCAGCTCCTCTTATAGCGGGGCCGGGGAGCTGTTTTTT.

This clonotype was seen a handful of times. The rearrangement joins TRBV19 to TRBJ2-7; TRBD2 aligns across 12 bases. This CDR3 spans 16 amino acids. The V gene end was trimmed by 6 bases and the J gene end by 3 bases; junction bases not matched to a gene: 9. Germline CDR1 reads LNHDA; CDR2 reads SQIVND (reference sequence). Written as DNA, the CDR3 is TGTGCCAGTAGCTCCGCACTAGCGGGAGGTGTCTACGAGCAGTACTTC. Translation: CASSSALAGGVYEQYF.